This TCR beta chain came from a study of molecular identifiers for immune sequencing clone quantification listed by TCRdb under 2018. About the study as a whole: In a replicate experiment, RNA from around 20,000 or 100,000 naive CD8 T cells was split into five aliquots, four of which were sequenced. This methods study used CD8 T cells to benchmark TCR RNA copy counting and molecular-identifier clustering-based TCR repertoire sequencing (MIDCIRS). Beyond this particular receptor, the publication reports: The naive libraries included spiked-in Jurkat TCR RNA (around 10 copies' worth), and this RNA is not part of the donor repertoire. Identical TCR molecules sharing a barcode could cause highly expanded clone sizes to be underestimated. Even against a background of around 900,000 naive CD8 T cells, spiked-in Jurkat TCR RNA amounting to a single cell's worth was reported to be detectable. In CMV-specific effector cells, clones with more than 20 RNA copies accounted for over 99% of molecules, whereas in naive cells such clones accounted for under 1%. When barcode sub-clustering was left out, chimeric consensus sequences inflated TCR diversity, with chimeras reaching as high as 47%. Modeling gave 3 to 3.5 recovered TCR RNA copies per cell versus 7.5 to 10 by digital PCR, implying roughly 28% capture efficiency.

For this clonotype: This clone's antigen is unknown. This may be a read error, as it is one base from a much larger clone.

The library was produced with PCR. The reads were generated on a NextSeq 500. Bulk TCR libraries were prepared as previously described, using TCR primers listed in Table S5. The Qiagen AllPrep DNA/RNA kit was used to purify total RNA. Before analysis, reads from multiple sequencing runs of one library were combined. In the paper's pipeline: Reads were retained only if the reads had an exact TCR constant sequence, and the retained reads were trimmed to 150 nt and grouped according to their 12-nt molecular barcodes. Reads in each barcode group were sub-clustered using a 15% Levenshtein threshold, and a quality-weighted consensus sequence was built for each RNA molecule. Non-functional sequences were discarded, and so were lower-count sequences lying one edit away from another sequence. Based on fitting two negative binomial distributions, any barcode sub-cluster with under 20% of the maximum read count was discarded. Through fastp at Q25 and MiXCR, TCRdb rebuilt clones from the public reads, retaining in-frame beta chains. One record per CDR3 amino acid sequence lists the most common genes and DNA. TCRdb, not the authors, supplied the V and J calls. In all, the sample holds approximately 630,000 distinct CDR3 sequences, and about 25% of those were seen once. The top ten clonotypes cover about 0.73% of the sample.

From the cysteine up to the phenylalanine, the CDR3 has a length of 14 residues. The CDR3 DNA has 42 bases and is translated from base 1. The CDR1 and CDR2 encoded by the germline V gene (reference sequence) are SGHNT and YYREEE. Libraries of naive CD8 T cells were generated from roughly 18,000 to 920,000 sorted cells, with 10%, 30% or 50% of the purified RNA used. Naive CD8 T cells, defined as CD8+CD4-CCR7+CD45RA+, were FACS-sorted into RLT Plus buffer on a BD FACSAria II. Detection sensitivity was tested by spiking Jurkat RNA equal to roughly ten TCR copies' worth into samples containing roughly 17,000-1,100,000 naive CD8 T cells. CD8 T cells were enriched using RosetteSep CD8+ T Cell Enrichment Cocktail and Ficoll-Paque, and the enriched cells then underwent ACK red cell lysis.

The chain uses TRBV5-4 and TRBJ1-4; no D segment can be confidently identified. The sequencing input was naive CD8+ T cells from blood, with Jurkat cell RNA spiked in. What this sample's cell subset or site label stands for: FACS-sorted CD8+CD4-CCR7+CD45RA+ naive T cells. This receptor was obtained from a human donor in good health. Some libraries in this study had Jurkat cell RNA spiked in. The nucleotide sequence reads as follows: TGTGCCACCCGCTCAGGCACAACTAATGAAAACCTGTTTTTT. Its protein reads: CATRSGTTNENLFF. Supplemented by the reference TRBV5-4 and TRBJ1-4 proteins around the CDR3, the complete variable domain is ETGVTQSPTHLIKTRGQQVTLRCSSQSGHNTVSWYQQALGQGPQFIFQYYREEENGRGNFPPRFSGLQFPNYSSELNVNALELDDSALYLCATRSGTTNENLFFGSGTQLSVL.